Shown below are 21 T cell receptor beta chains from a single sample sequenced in a study of blood T cells in healthy people across ages. Primed by a sample-barcoded 5' primer and a J-beta primer mix, a second PCR proceeded for 7 to 11 cycles. TCRdb recomputed calls from the 5' RACE reads with MiXCR, one row per CDR3 protein. Of hundreds of thousands of distinct CDR3 sequences in the sample, about a fifth were seen once. Specimen: blood. These receptors originate from a man aged 70-80 years in good health.

V gene TRBV2 combines with J gene TRBJ2-1; D is uncertain. Germline V CDR1 and CDR2: SNHLY, FYNNEI. The CDR3 extends over 10 amino acids. Trimming cost V 7 bases and J 10 bases, with 8 bases left between them. The CDR3 region is CASNTPEQFF. The CDR3 nucleotides read TGTGCCAGCAACACCCCGGAGCAGTTCTTC.

This clonotype was observed at least ten times. The J gene is TRBJ2-7, the V gene TRBV6-1; 8 nucleotides align to TRBD2. The ends lost 7 bases at V and 5 bases at J; junction bases unmatched: 10. Looked up from germline, CDR1 is MNHNS and CDR2 is SASEGT. CDR3 length: 14 amino acids. The DNA of the CDR3 is TGTGCCAGCAAGGAGACTAGCGTGTTCAACGAGCAGTACGTC. As protein: CASKETSVFNEQYV.

Here the CDR3 DNA reads TGTGCCAGCAGCCTGACTAGCGGGCAGGGAGAGACCCAGTACTTC. Its translation: CASSLTSGQGETQYF. V and J are TRBV12-3 or TRBV12-4 and TRBJ2-5, with 10 bases fitting TRBD2. Trimming cost V 6 bases and J 4 bases; bases outside gene matches: 8. The CDR3 spans 15 residues.

This clonotype showed up just a few times. Written as DNA, the CDR3 is TGTGCCAGCACTCGGGACGGAACGCAGTATTTT. Translation gives CASTRDGTQYF. This chain uses TRBV6-5 with TRBJ2-3; possibly TRBD1 or TRBD2 for D (5 bases each). This CDR3 is built from 11 residues. Trimming took 7 bases from V and 9 from J, leaving 11 bases between them. Germline-derived CDR1 and CDR2 are MNHEY and SVGAGI.

Only a few counts were recorded for this clonotype. V gene TRBV24-1 combines with J gene TRBJ2-2, with TRBD2 matching over 8 bases. Unmatched junction bases numbered 5, after V lost 5 bases and J lost 4 bases. The CDR3 is 15 residues long. Germline-derived CDR1 and CDR2 are KGHDR and SFDVKD. The CDR3 coding sequence is TGTGCCACCAGTGTTAGCGGGGCCCCCACCGGGGAGCTGTTTTTT. Protein: CATSVSGAPTGELFF.

The V gene is TRBV20-1, the J gene TRBJ2-3; either TRBD1 or TRBD2 may supply D (6 bases each). There are 14 residues in the CDR3. Trimming removed 2 bases at V and 2 bases at J, with 11 bases between. Germline-derived CDR1 and CDR2 are DFQATT and SNEGSKA (reference sequence). This CDR3 reads CSARSPGATDTQYF. The CDR3 DNA follows: TGCAGTGCTAGAAGTCCGGGGGCCACAGATACGCAGTATTTT.

This clonotype came up a few times. The J gene is TRBJ2-5, the V gene TRBV11-3, with D possibly matching TRBD2 (6 bases). The germline gives CDR1 SGHNT, CDR2 YENEEA. There are 15 residues in the CDR3. V lost 1 base and J 1 base, leaving 10 bases between the germline ends. CDR3 amino acids: CASSLGGLLQETQYF. In DNA form, the CDR3 reads TGTGCCAGCAGCTTAGGGGGACTCCTCCAAGAGACCCAGTACTTC. The entire variable domain, with the rest obtained from reference TRBV11-3 and TRBJ2-5, is as follows: EAGVVQSPRYKIIEKKQPVAFWCNPISGHNTLYWYLQNLGQGPELLIRYENEEAVDDSQLPKDRFSAERLKGVDSTLKIQPAELGDSAVYLCASSLGGLLQETQYFGPGTRLLVL.

This clonotype was counted between two and nine times. The rearrangement uses TRBV29-1 and TRBJ2-1; the match to TRBD2 covers 7 bases. Trimming cost V 2 bases and J 9 bases; bases outside gene matches: 7. The germline CDR1 and CDR2 sequences are SQVTM and ANQGSEA. The length of the CDR3 is 13 residues. The CDR3 spells CSVEPRGEAEQFF. Written as DNA, the CDR3 is TGCAGCGTTGAACCCCGGGGGGAGGCTGAGCAGTTCTTC.

The sample holds a few counts of this clonotype. The chain is built from TRBV5-1 and TRBJ1-2, with 11 nucleotides matching TRBD1. Losses at the gene ends were 1 base for V and 4 bases for J; bases not matched to a gene: 6. The CDR3 is made up of 16 amino acids. Germline V gene lookup returns CDR1 SGHRS and CDR2 YFSETQ. As DNA, the CDR3 is TGCGCCAGCAGCTTGACCGGGACAGGGGGTTTCTATGGCTACACCTTC. It is translated as CASSLTGTGGFYGYTF. The variable domain in full, completed from reference TRBV5-1 and TRBJ1-2, reads KAGVTQTPRYLIKTRGQQVTLSCSPISGHRSVSWYQQTPGQGLQFLFEYFSETQRNKGNFPGRFSGRQFSNSRSEMNVSTLELGDSALYLCASSLTGTGGFYGYTFGSGTRLTVV.

Only a few counts were recorded for this clonotype. This chain links TRBV11-2 with TRBJ2-3; no clear D gene. Germline CDR1 and CDR2: SGHAT and FQNNGV. The CDR3 has 14 residues. The V end lost 8 bases, the J end lost 6 bases, and 18 bases lay between the germline ends. DNA of the CDR3: TGTGCCAGCCTCTCCCTTAGTAGAGGTGATACGCAGTATTTT. Translation gives CASLSLSRGDTQYF.

The chain combines TRBV28 with TRBJ2-6, with D unclear. V was shortened by 6 bases and J by 2 bases, with 5 bases between the two germline ends. Germline-derived CDR1 and CDR2 are MDHEN and SYDVKM. This CDR3 comprises 13 residues. The CDR3 region is CASSMPGANVLTF. CDR3 coding DNA: TGTGCCAGCAGCATGCCTGGGGCCAACGTCCTGACTTTC. Drawing the rest from reference TRBV28 and TRBJ2-6, the complete variable domain is DVKVTQSSRYLVKRTGEKVFLECVQDMDHENMFWYRQDPGLGLRLIYFSYDVKMKEKGDIPEGYSVSREKKERFSLILESASTNQTSMYLCASSMPGANVLTFGAGSRLTVL.

At least ten counts were recorded for this clonotype. The gene calls are TRBV29-1 and TRBJ1-1; 10 positions agree with TRBD1. The CDR3 has 15 amino acids. The germline V gene has CDR1 SQVTM and CDR2 ANQGSEA. Trimming cost V 3 bases and J 5 bases; bases outside gene matches: 9. The CDR3 nucleotides are TGCAGCGTTGATGCCGGGACAGGGGTTGTAACTGAAGCTTTCTTT. It yields the protein CSVDAGTGVVTEAFF.

CDR3 sequence: CASSAPRADTEAFF. Written as DNA, the CDR3 is TGTGCCAGCAGCGCCCCCAGGGCCGACACTGAAGCTTTCTTT. The V gene is TRBV6-6, the J gene TRBJ1-1, with D possibly TRBD1 on 5 matching bases. V was clipped by 6 bases and J by 3 bases, with 14 bases between them. The length of the CDR3 is 14 residues. The germline V gene has CDR1 MNHNY and CDR2 SVGAGI (reference sequence).

This clonotype was seen only a few times. The V call is TRBV12-3 or TRBV12-4, the J call TRBJ2-1; possible D gene TRBD2, 5 bases. CDR3 length: 18 residues. V was clipped by 7 bases and J by 1 base, with 23 bases between them. The chain's CDR3 is CASTLRGYTPSSYNEQFF. The CDR3 DNA sequence: TGTGCCAGCACCCTCAGAGGGTACACCCCCTCTTCCTACAATGAGCAGTTCTTC.

The chain is built from TRBV5-1 and TRBJ2-3, with D possibly being TRBD1 (5 bases). The V end was cut by 3 bases, the J end by 3 bases, with 11 bases between. The CDR3 totals 14 residues. The V gene's germline CDR1 is SGHRS and CDR2 YFSETQ. CDR3 nucleotide sequence: TGCGCCAGCAGCTCAGGGCGGCTTACAGATACGCAGTATTTT. Its translation: CASSSGRLTDTQYF.

A few counts support this clonotype. This rearrangement joins TRBV5-1 to TRBJ2-6; the D gene is possibly TRBD1 (6 bases). This CDR3 contains 17 residues. V lost 0 bases and J 4 bases, leaving 14 bases between the germline ends. Germline-derived CDR1 and CDR2 are SGHRS and YFSETQ. The CDR3 nucleotides are TGCGCCAGCAGCTTGGAGGGGGTGCTATCCGGGGCCAACGTCCTGACTTTC. This codes for CASSLEGVLSGANVLTF.

V is TRBV12-3 or TRBV12-4 and J is TRBJ2-5, with D possibly matching TRBD1 (5 bases). CDR3 size: 14 residues. V lost 5 bases and J 7 bases, leaving 17 bases between the germline ends. Here the CDR3 reads CASSGAGKGGTQYF. CDR3 coding DNA: TGTGCCAGCAGTGGGGCTGGCAAAGGTGGGACCCAGTACTTC.

The rearrangement joins TRBV29-1 to TRBJ1-4; 7 bases are a match to TRBD1. V dropped 7 bases and J dropped 5; count of bases not matched to a gene: 7. This CDR3 is built from 13 residues. In germline, CDR1 is SQVTM, CDR2 ANQGSEA. In nucleotides, the CDR3 is TGCAGCGGAGGGGACAGTCGGAATGAAAAACTGTTTTTT. Amino acid sequence: CSGGDSRNEKLFF.

The V call is TRBV29-1, the J call TRBJ2-5; no reliable D call. Germline CDR1 reads SQVTM; CDR2 reads ANQGSEA. CDR3 size: 12 residues. V lost 6 bases, J lost 5 bases, and 13 bases lay in between. The CDR3 DNA sequence: TGCAGCGTCGCCTTTGTGGAGGAGACCCAGTACTTC. This gives the protein CSVAFVEETQYF. Filled out from reference TRBV29-1 and TRBJ2-5, the complete variable domain reads SAVISQKPSRDICQRGTSLTIQCQVDSQVTMMFWYRQQPGQSLTLIATANQGSEATYESGFVIDKFPISRPNLTFSTLTVSNMSPEDSSIYLCSVAFVEETQYFGPGTRLLVL.

The V gene is TRBV7-2, the J gene TRBJ1-4; D is perhaps TRBD1 (5 bases). The V end lost 1 base, the J end lost 1 base, and 10 bases lay between the germline ends. There are 16 residues in the CDR3. Looked up from germline, CDR1 is SGHTA and CDR2 is FQGNSA. The CDR3 nucleotides read TGTGCCAGCAGCTTAGATGGGGCCGTAACTAATGAAAAACTGTTTTTT. Amino acids: CASSLDGAVTNEKLFF.

The rearrangement joins TRBV4-3 to TRBJ2-5; D unclear. Matching the DNA end better, TRBJ2-1 makes the J call doubtful. The germline V gene encodes CDR1 LGHNA and CDR2 YSLEER. The CDR3 length is 12 residues. The CDR3 DNA sequence: TGCGCCAGCAGCCAAAGTGTGGGTGGGCAGTTCTTC. Its translation: CASSQSVGGQFF.